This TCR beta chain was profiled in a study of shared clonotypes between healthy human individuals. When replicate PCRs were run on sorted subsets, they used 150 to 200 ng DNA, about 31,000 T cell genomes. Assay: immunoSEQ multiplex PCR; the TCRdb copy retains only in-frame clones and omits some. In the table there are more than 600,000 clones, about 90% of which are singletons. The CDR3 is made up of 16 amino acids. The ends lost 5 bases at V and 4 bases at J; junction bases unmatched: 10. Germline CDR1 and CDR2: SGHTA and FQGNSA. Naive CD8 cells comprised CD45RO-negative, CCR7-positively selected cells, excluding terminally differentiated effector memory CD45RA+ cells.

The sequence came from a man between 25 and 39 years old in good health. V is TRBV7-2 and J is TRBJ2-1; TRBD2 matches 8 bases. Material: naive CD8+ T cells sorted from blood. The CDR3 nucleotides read TGTGCCAGCAGCCAAGGACTAGCTCAGGAATACAATGAGCAGTTCTTC. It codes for CASSQGLAQEYNEQFF.